This T cell receptor (beta chain) was recorded in a study of cytomegalovirus exposure and HLA in healthy donors. PCR involved 60 Vbeta and 13 Jbeta primers. Some clones are missing from TCRdb's copy, which holds only in-frame ones; the method was immunoSEQ multiplex PCR. The sample includes about 140,000 clones, approximately 80% seen only once; the top ten take around 1.8%. Findings and caveats of the study: Presence/absence analyses assumed roughly uniform sequencing depth across donors, which may not hold. Certain indistinguishable V segments, among them TRBV6-2 and TRBV6-3, were excluded. In a later analysis, the majority of CMV-associated beta chains seemingly showed HLA restriction. Per published accounts, TCR beta sequences correctly predicted the HLA-A and HLA-B alleles of most subjects.

The trim removed 4 bases at V and 9 bases at J, leaving 6 bases unmatched. The CDR3 is made up of 14 amino acids. Germline V gives CDR1 MNHNY, CDR2 SVGAGI (reference sequence). In the case of this clone: The target antigen is unknown.

The clonotype was recovered from a female donor in good health and CMV-seropositive. The sample consisted of PBMCs. The V call is TRBV6-6, the J call TRBJ2-1; 10 positions agree with TRBD2. CDR3 bases: TGTGCCAGCAGTTCCGAGCGGGAGGGTGGTGAGCAGTTCTTC. Protein: CASSSEREGGEQFF.